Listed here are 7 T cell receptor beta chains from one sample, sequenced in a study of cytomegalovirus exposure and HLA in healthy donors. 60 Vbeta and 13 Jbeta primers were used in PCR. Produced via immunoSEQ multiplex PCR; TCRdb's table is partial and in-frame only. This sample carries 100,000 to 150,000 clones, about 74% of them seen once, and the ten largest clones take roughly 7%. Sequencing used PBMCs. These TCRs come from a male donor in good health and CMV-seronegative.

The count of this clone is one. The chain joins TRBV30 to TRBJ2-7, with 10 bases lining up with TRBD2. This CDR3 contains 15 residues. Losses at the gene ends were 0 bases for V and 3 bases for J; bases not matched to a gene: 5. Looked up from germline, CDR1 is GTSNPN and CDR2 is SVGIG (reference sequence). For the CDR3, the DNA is TGTGCCTGGAGTGTACAAGCGGGAGGGCTCTACGAGCAGTACTTC. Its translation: CAWSVQAGGLYEQYF.

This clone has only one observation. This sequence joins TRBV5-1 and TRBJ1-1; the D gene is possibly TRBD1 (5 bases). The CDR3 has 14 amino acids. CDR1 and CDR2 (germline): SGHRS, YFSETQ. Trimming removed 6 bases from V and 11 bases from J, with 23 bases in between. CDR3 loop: CASTKGTGSVEAFF. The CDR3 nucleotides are TGCGCCAGCACAAAGGGCACAGGCTCCGTTGAGGCTTTCTTT.

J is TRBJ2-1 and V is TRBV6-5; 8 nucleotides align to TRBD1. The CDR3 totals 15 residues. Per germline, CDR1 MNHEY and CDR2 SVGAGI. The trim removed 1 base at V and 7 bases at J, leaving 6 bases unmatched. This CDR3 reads CASSYFGQGPNEQFF. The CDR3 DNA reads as TGTGCCAGCAGTTACTTCGGACAGGGCCCTAATGAGCAGTTCTTC.

CDR3 nucleotide sequence: TGTGCCAGCAGAAAACAGGGGGGGAGCAATCAGCCCCAGCATTTT. This encodes CASRKQGGSNQPQHF. The J gene is TRBJ1-5, the V gene TRBV28; 8 nucleotides match TRBD1. CDR1 is MDHEN, CDR2 SYDVKM, per germline. The CDR3 length is 15 residues. Unmatched junction bases numbered 5, after V lost 6 bases and J lost 1 base.

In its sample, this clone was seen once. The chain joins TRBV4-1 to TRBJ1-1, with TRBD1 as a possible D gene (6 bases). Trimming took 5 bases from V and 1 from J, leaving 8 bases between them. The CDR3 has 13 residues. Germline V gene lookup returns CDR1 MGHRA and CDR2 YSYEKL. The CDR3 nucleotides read TGCGCCAGCAGCTCGACAGGGAACACTGAAGCTTTCTTT. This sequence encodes CASSSTGNTEAFF.

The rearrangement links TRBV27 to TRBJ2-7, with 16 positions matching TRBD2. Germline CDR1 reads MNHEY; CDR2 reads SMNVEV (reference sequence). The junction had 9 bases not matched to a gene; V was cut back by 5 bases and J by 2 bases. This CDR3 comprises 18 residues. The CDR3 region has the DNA TGTGCCAGCAGTCCTCGCTCGGGACTAGCGGGGGGGCCCTACGAGCAGTACTTC. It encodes CASSPRSGLAGGPYEQYF.

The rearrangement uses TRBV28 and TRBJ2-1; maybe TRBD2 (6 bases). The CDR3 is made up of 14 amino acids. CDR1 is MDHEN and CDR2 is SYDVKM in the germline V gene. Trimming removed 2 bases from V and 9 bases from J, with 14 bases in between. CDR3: CASSLTLASGEQFF. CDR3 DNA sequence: TGTGCCAGCAGTTTAACCCTAGCGTCCGGTGAGCAGTTCTTC.